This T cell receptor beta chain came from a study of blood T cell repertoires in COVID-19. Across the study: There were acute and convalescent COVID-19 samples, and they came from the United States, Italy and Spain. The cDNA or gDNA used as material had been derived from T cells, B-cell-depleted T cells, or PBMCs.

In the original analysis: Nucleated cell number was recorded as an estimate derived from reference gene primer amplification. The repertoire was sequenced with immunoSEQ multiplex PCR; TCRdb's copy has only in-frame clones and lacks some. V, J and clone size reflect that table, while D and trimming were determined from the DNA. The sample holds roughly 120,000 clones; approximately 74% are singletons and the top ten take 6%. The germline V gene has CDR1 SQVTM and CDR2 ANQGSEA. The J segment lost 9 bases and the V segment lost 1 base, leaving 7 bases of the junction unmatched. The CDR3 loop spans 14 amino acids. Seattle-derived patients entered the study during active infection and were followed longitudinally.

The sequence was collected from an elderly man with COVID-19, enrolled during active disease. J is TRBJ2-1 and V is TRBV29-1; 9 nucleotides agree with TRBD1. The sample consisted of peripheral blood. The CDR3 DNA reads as TGCAGCGTTGAAGGGACAGGGGCGCGTGGTGAGCAGTTCTTC. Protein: CSVEGTGARGEQFF.